The 2 T cell receptor beta chains below all came from one sample that was sequenced in a study of response to subunit inactivated influenza vaccine. TCRdb used MiXCR to reprocess the RT-PCR reads, holding one entry per CDR3 protein. The sample consists of a few hundred thousand distinct CDR3 sequences, 11% to 15% of them appearing once. This material consisted of PBMCs from blood, taken 11 to 12 days after vaccination. All receptors come from a man in his fifties who received an inactivated influenza vaccine.

Only a few counts were recorded for this clonotype. CDR3 sequence reads: CASSFTSGGASSTDTQYF. Here the CDR3 DNA reads TGCGCCAGCAGCTTTACTAGCGGGGGGGCTTCTAGCACAGATACGCAGTATTTT. V and J are TRBV5-1 and TRBJ2-3; 13 nucleotides align to TRBD2. Germline V gives CDR1 SGHRS, CDR2 YFSETQ. This CDR3 contains 18 residues. J gave up 0 bases and V 2 bases, and 6 bases lay outside the gene matches.

The rearrangement joins TRBV6-5 to TRBJ2-7; tentatively, D is TRBD1 or TRBD2 (5 bases each). V was pared by 2 bases and J by 1 base, with 12 bases between. The CDR3 spans 15 residues. Looked up from germline, CDR1 is MNHEY and CDR2 is SVGAGI. In nucleotides, the CDR3 is TGTGCCAGCAGTTACGGTCGTGGGGGTTCCTACGAGCAGTACTTC. It is translated as CASSYGRGGSYEQYF.